This T cell receptor beta chain was observed in a study of tumor-infiltrating lymphocytes in primary liver carcinoma. Study conclusions and caveats: Relative to blood, tumors carried a significantly larger fraction of the repertoire in their top 250 clones (p = 0.039).

The roughly 20-34 mg bulk tissue piece was not sorted before simultaneous RNA and DNA extraction. Chronic HBV infection was present in the patients, who were treatment-naive. Over 80% viable tumor cells were present in every tumor sample. This clonotype was detected ten times or more. Antigen: not known. An end of the junction does not agree with germline; a read error may underlie this. Total RNA amounting to around 530 ng was the source from which TCR beta cDNA was made with a constant-region primer. It was through three nested multiplex PCR rounds of slightly modified ARM-PCR that TCR beta libraries arose. TCRdb recomputed calls from the multiplex PCR reads with MiXCR, one row per CDR3 protein. The sample lists about 200,000 distinct CDR3 sequences, just under 85% occurring once. This TCR derives from a man aged 35 to 55 with primary liver carcinoma and hepatitis B virus infection. Sequenced material: tumor tissue from primary liver carcinoma.

The DNA of the CDR3 is TGTGCCAGCAGATACTTCACGGGCTCTGGGGCCAACGTCCTGACTTTC. This gives the protein CASRYFTGSGANVLTF. The chain links TRBV6-5 to TRBJ2-6; D is undetermined. The CDR3 has 16 amino acids. Germline lookup yields CDR1 MNHEY and CDR2 SVGAGI.